Listed below are T cell receptor beta chains from one sample, sequenced in a study of T cell responses to AZD1222 COVID-19 vaccine. Using immunoSEQ multiplex PCR, the repertoire was profiled, and TCRdb retains in-frame clones only, with some absent. Here the sample spans 100,000 to 150,000 clones, about 85% being singletons. The source material was peripheral blood, sampled 28 days after the second AZD1222 dose. The origin of the receptors is an adult who received the AZD1222 COVID-19 vaccine. The CDR3 runs from the conserved cysteine through the conserved F or W. The D gene is left open where the match is weak. Rows give clone size only sometimes, using once, few, many, or a class for an expanded clone.

d_call	j_call	clone_size	v_call	cdr3_aa	cdr3_nt
TRBD2	TRBJ2-1	-	TRBV18	CASSPRGLAGGRGEQFF	TGTGCCAGCTCACCACGGGGACTAGCGGGGGGCCGCGGTGAGCAGTTCTTC
-	TRBJ2-7	-	TRBV2	CARATPGNSYEQYF	TGTGCCAGAGCAACCCCGGGGAATTCCTACGAGCAGTACTTC
-	TRBJ2-5	-	TRBV5-1	CASSLQGNTQEETQYF	TGCGCCAGCAGCTTGCAGGGAAACACTCAAGAAGAGACCCAGTACTTC
TRBD1	TRBJ1-4	-	TRBV18	CASSPYTGQINEKLFF	TGTGCCAGCTCACCCTACACGGGACAGATTAATGAAAAACTGTTTTTT
TRBD1	TRBJ1-5	-	TRBV7-9	CASSTWDSRENQPQHF	TGTGCCAGCAGCACATGGGACAGTAGGGAAAATCAGCCCCAGCATTTT
TRBD2	TRBJ2-5	-	TRBV5-1	CASSSRGGGETQYF	TGCGCCAGCAGCTCGCGGGGGGGCGGCGAGACCCAGTACTTC
-	TRBJ1-3	-	TRBV19	CASGPNSGNTIYF	TGTGCCAGCGGACCGAACTCTGGAAACACCATATATTTT
-	TRBJ2-7	-	TRBV5-4	CASSLEDYTTSEQYF	TGTGCCAGCAGCTTGGAGGACTACACAACCTCCGAGCAGTACTTC
TRBD2	TRBJ2-7	-	TRBV5-1	CASSLVASGGASYEQYF	TGCGCCAGCAGCTTGGTGGCTAGCGGGGGGGCTTCCTACGAGCAGTACTTC
-	TRBJ2-4	-	TRBV30	CAWSGAGPVGF	TGTGCCTGGAGCGGTGCAGGCCCAGTAGGGTTC
-	TRBJ2-5	-	TRBV6-2/TRBV6-3	CASSYSWGETQYF	TGTGCCAGCAGTTACTCGTGGGGTGAGACCCAGTACTTC
-	TRBJ1-4	-	TRBV7-9	CASRLEGGHEKLFF	TGTGCCAGCAGGCTAGAGGGGGGGCATGAAAAACTGTTTTTT
TRBD1	TRBJ1-4	-	TRBV28	CASSTPGQGGEKLFF	TGTGCCAGCAGTACCCCGGGACAGGGAGGCGAAAAACTGTTTTTT
TRBD2	TRBJ2-3	once	TRBV27	CASSSLAGLSTDTQYF	TGTGCCAGCAGTTCGCTAGCGGGGCTTAGCACAGATACGCAGTATTTT
TRBD1	TRBJ1-2	-	TRBV3-1/TRBV3-2	CASSATGSNYGYTF	TGTGCCAGCAGCGCGACAGGGAGTAACTATGGCTACACCTTC
-	TRBJ1-2	-	TRBV2	CASSPRDGYTF	TGTGCCAGCAGCCCCCGGGATGGCTACACCTTC
-	TRBJ1-1	-	TRBV18	CASSPPGVYTEAFF	TGTGCCAGCTCACCACCAGGGGTCTACACTGAAGCTTTCTTT
-	TRBJ1-3	-	TRBV3-1/TRBV3-2	CASSLGQNEGNTIYF	TGTGCCAGCAGCCTCGGACAGAACGAGGGAAACACCATATATTTT
-	TRBJ1-2	-	TRBV6-5	CASSTGTRDYGYTF	TGTGCCAGCAGTACCGGGACGAGAGACTATGGCTACACCTTC
-	TRBJ2-7	-	TRBV5-1	CASSTLQGSYEQYF	TGCGCCAGCAGCACCTTGCAGGGTTCCTACGAGCAGTACTTC
-	TRBJ2-5	-	TRBV6-1	CASSEPGASTDLQETQYF	TGTGCCAGCAGTGAACCCGGGGCGAGCACAGACCTCCAAGAGACCCAGTACTTC
-	TRBJ2-3	-	TRBV11-3	CASSLGGTSTSTDTQYF	TGTGCCAGCAGCTTAGGGGGGACTTCCACTAGCACAGATACGCAGTATTTT
TRBD1	TRBJ1-2	-	TRBV30	CAWTRDRDGYTF	TGTGCCTGGACCAGGGACAGGGATGGCTACACCTTC
-	TRBJ1-5	-	TRBV19	CASSISRASGYSNQPQHF	TGTGCCAGTAGTATATCCCGGGCGTCGGGCTATAGCAATCAGCCCCAGCATTTT
-	TRBJ1-5	once	TRBV6-5	CASRDKGQPQHF	TGTGCCAGCAGAGACAAGGGTCAGCCCCAGCATTTT
-	TRBJ2-7	-	TRBV7-2	CASSRDNHYEQYF	TGTGCCAGCAGCCGGGACAACCACTACGAGCAGTACTTC
TRBD1	TRBJ1-2	-	TRBV10-3	CAIGTGGEVHGYTF	TGTGCCATCGGGACAGGGGGCGAAGTTCATGGCTACACCTTC
TRBD1	TRBJ2-2	few	TRBV27	CASSWDRAGELFF	TGTGCCAGCAGTTGGGACAGGGCCGGGGAGCTGTTTTTT